The 31 T cell receptor beta chains below were found in one sample sequenced in a study of T cell changes during pregnancy in multiple sclerosis. Generated by immunoSEQ multiplex PCR, the TCRdb table keeps only in-frame clones and is missing some. The table shows approximately 60,000 clones, with roughly 92% occurring only once. Sequenced material: CD8+ T cells from peripheral blood mononuclear cells, taken in the second trimester of pregnancy. The origin of the receptors is a female donor with multiple sclerosis, enrolled in a pregnancy study.

The rearrangement links TRBV7-9 to TRBJ2-7, with TRBD1 matching over 10 bases. Trimming cost V 5 bases and J 3 bases; bases outside gene matches: 10. The CDR3 loop spans 16 amino acids. Looked up from germline, CDR1 is SEHNR and CDR2 is FQNEAQ (reference sequence). Here the CDR3 DNA reads TGTGCCAGCAGCCCCCCGGACAGGGGGAAAGGCTACGAGCAGTACTTC. Protein product: CASSPPDRGKGYEQYF.

This chain connects TRBV5-1 to TRBJ1-1; TRBD1 matches at 10 bases. Germline CDR1 SGHRS, CDR2 YFSETQ. The CDR3 has 14 residues. V dropped 3 bases and J dropped 4; count of bases not matched to a gene: 3. The CDR3 spells CASSWTGGGTEAFF. As DNA, the CDR3 is TGCGCCAGCAGCTGGACAGGGGGAGGCACTGAAGCTTTCTTT. Drawing the rest from reference TRBV5-1 and TRBJ1-1, the complete variable domain is KAGVTQTPRYLIKTRGQQVTLSCSPISGHRSVSWYQQTPGQGLQFLFEYFSETQRNKGNFPGRFSGRQFSNSRSEMNVSTLELGDSALYLCASSWTGGGTEAFFGQGTRLTVV.

The V and J genes are TRBV29-1 and TRBJ1-2, with TRBD1 matching 8 bases. The CDR3 spans 14 residues. CDR1 SQVTM and CDR2 ANQGSEA come from the germline V gene. After removal of 3 bases from V and 2 bases from J, the junction contained 5 bases not matched to a gene. CDR3 sequence reads: CSVDGQGINYGYTF. The CDR3 bases are TGCAGCGTTGATGGACAGGGAATAAACTATGGCTACACCTTC.

The V call is TRBV7-6, the J call TRBJ2-6, with D tentatively TRBD1 (7 bases). V dropped 5 bases and J dropped 0 bases, with 20 bases sitting between them. The CDR3 is 19 residues long. The germline CDR1 and CDR2 sequences are SGHVS and FNYEAQ. The CDR3 sequence: CASSPSSPGGISGANVLTF. CDR3 DNA: TGTGCCAGCAGCCCTAGTAGTCCAGGGGGGATCTCTGGGGCCAACGTCCTGACTTTC.

This chain uses TRBV19 with TRBJ1-1; D not resolved. The CDR3 has 10 residues. Germline V gene lookup returns CDR1 LNHDA and CDR2 SQIVND (reference sequence). V was pared by 7 bases and J by 7 bases, with 7 bases between. The CDR3 reads CASKGGEAFF. As DNA, the CDR3 is TGTGCCAGTAAGGGAGGTGAAGCTTTCTTT.

The V call is TRBV4-2, the J call TRBJ2-2; D unclear. The CDR3 sequence is 15 residues long. Trimming pared 0 bases from V and 7 bases from J, leaving 12 bases between. CDR1 and CDR2 from the germline V gene are LGHNA and YNFKEQ. DNA for the CDR3: TGTGCCAGCAGCCAAGAATTGCAGTCCCTCGGGGAGCTGTTTTTT. It encodes CASSQELQSLGELFF.

The chain joins TRBV27 to TRBJ2-7; a weak D match, TRBD2 (5 bases). Germline V gene lookup returns CDR1 MNHEY and CDR2 SMNVEV (reference sequence). This CDR3 has 14 amino acids. V lost 1 base, J lost 2 bases, and 9 bases lay in between. The CDR3: CASSLLGEAYEQYF. The CDR3 coding sequence is TGTGCCAGCAGTTTATTGGGAGAAGCCTACGAGCAGTACTTC.

This sequence joins TRBV27 and TRBJ2-7; D ambiguous. The CDR3 runs to 15 residues. The V end lost 5 bases, the J end lost 1 base, and 15 bases lay between the germline ends. Looked up from germline, CDR1 is MNHEY and CDR2 is SMNVEV (reference sequence). The CDR3 loop is CASSPLRSSSYEQYF. The DNA of the CDR3 is TGTGCCAGCAGTCCCTTGCGCTCGTCATCCTACGAGCAGTACTTC.

The chain combines TRBV19 with TRBJ2-3; 7 nucleotides line up with TRBD1. The germline CDR1 and CDR2 sequences are LNHDA and SQIVND (reference sequence). The CDR3 length is 16 residues. V lost 5 bases, J lost 2 bases, and 10 bases stayed unmatched. CDR3: CASSLKVTGFTDTQYF. CDR3 coding DNA: TGTGCCAGTAGTCTAAAAGTGACAGGGTTCACAGATACGCAGTATTTT.

V gene TRBV27 combines with J gene TRBJ2-7; 7 bases fit TRBD2. With V trimmed by 2 bases and J by 0 bases, 4 bases remained unmatched. Looked up from germline, CDR1 is MNHEY and CDR2 is SMNVEV (reference sequence). The CDR3 consists of 15 residues. The CDR3 DNA follows: TGTGCCAGCAGTTTAACTAGCGCTAGCTCCTACGAGCAGTACTTC. Its protein product is CASSLTSASSYEQYF.

The chain has TRBV29-1 and TRBJ2-7; 8 positions match TRBD1. The CDR3 totals 17 residues. V gave up 4 bases and J gave up 1 base; unmatched junction bases: 15. CDR1 is SQVTM, CDR2 ANQGSEA, per germline. The CDR3 DNA reads as TGCAGCGTTGGGGAGGACAGGGCACTGCGAACATCCTACGAGCAGTACTTC. As protein: CSVGEDRALRTSYEQYF.

This clone was found a few times. As DNA, the CDR3 is TGCGCCAGCAGCGAGTATGAGAACACTGAAGCTTTCTTT. Encoded protein: CASSEYENTEAFF. V gene TRBV5-1 combines with J gene TRBJ1-1, with D hard to call. Trimming took off 4 bases at V and 1 base at J, with 8 bases between the two ends. Germline V lookup: CDR1 SGHRS, CDR2 YFSETQ. This CDR3 has 13 amino acids.

The chain uses TRBV28 and TRBJ2-7; the match to TRBD2 covers 9 bases. Trimming cost V 4 bases and J 4 bases; bases outside gene matches: 5. The germline V gene has CDR1 MDHEN and CDR2 SYDVKM. CDR3 size: 14 residues. The CDR3 loop reads CASSSGLAMYEQYF. In DNA form, the CDR3 reads TGTGCCAGCAGTTCCGGACTAGCGATGTACGAGCAGTACTTC.

The chain has TRBV7-3 and TRBJ2-3; 7 bases fit TRBD2. CDR1 is SGHTA and CDR2 is FQGTGA in the germline V gene. The CDR3 runs 14 residues. V lost 3 bases and J lost 15; bases outside the gene matches: 15. The DNA of the CDR3 is TGTGCCAGCAGCTTGATCGATCCTACTAGCGTTTACTATTTT. Its protein product is CASSLIDPTSVYYF.

The CDR3 DNA is TGTGCCAGCACCGGGACTAGCGGGTTCAATGAGCAGTTCTTC. Its protein is CASTGTSGFNEQFF. The chain combines TRBV2 with TRBJ2-1, with 12 nucleotides matching TRBD2. V trimming: 7 bases; J trimming: 6 bases; junction bases outside the gene matches: 4. This CDR3 contains 14 residues. Germline V gene data show CDR1 as SNHLY and CDR2 as FYNNEI.

This clone has a single count. V is TRBV29-1 and J is TRBJ2-7; TRBD2 matches 8 bases. Looked up from germline, CDR1 is SQVTM and CDR2 is ANQGSEA. Trimming took 0 bases from V and 2 from J; bases not matched to a gene: 12. The length of the CDR3 is 17 residues. The CDR3 DNA is TGCAGCGTTGAAGATCGGGGGGGACGGACTTCTACCTACGAGCAGTACTTC. This encodes CSVEDRGGRTSTYEQYF.

The chain couples TRBV5-6 to TRBJ2-7, with D perhaps matching TRBD1 (5 bases). The CDR3 extends over 13 amino acids. V lost 0 bases and J lost 6, with 10 bases in between. Germline CDR1 SGHDT, CDR2 YYEEEE. In DNA form, the CDR3 reads TGTGCCAGCAGCTTGGCCCGACAGAGCGAGCAGTACTTC. Its translation is CASSLARQSEQYF. Based on the CDR3 plus reference TRBV5-6 and TRBJ2-7, the full variable domain is DAGVTQSPTHLIKTRGQQVTLRCSPKSGHDTVSWYQQALGQGPQFIFQYYEEEERQRGNFPDRFSGHQFPNYSSELNVNALLLGDSALYLCASSLARQSEQYFGPGTRLTVT.

The V and J genes are TRBV10-3 and TRBJ2-3; unclear D gene. Germline CDR1 reads ENHRY; CDR2 reads SYGVKD. Trimming left V 0 bases short and J 11 bases short, with 12 bases between. CDR3 length: 13 amino acids. The CDR3 nucleotides read TGTGCCATCAGTGAGTCAAGCGCCGTAGGGCAGTATTTT. It yields the protein CAISESSAVGQYF.

The chain carries TRBV27 and TRBJ2-2, with a weak D call TRBD2 (5 bases). The CDR3 is 15 amino acids. Germline lookup yields CDR1 MNHEY and CDR2 SMNVEV (reference sequence). Trimming stripped 6 bases from V and 3 bases from J, with 14 bases between. The CDR3 loop is CASSSELDHTGELFF. The CDR3 bases are TGTGCCAGCAGCTCGGAACTAGACCACACCGGGGAGCTGTTTTTT.

This clone is a singleton in its sample. The chain recombines TRBV9 with TRBJ2-3; D is unresolved. There are 17 residues in the CDR3. Trimming took off 4 bases at V and 1 base at J, with 19 bases between the two ends. The germline CDR1 and CDR2 sequences are SGDLS and YYNGEE. DNA of the CDR3: TGTGCCAGCAGCTCCTACGGTACAGCAACTCGCACAGATACGCAGTATTTT. Translated: CASSSYGTATRTDTQYF. Full variable domain (remainder filled in from reference TRBV9 and TRBJ2-3): DSGVTQTPKHLITATGQRVTLRCSPRSGDLSVYWYQQSLDQGLQFLIQYYNGEERAKGNILERFSAQQFPDLHSELNLSSLELGDSALYFCASSSYGTATRTDTQYFGPGTRLTVL.

The CDR3 loop reads CASSLGLAANEQFF. CDR3 in DNA: TGTGCCAGCAGCTTAGGACTAGCCGCCAATGAGCAGTTCTTC. J is TRBJ2-1 and V is TRBV7-9; 7 positions match TRBD2. Trimming cost V 1 base and J 6 bases; bases outside gene matches: 3. Germline V CDR1 and CDR2: SEHNR, FQNEAQ (reference sequence). The CDR3 covers 14 residues.

V and J are TRBV9 and TRBJ2-1, with D hard to call. The CDR3 is 14 amino acids. The V gene's germline CDR1 is SGDLS and CDR2 YYNGEE. Trimming stripped 0 bases from V and 4 bases from J, with 8 bases between. CDR3 amino acids: CASSVGSAYNEQFF. The CDR3 DNA follows: TGTGCCAGCAGCGTAGGAAGCGCTTACAATGAGCAGTTCTTC.

The chain couples TRBV27 to TRBJ2-1; 9 nucleotides line up with TRBD2. V was clipped by 1 base and J by 7 bases; unmatched bases: 5. Germline assignment: CDR1 MNHEY and CDR2 SMNVEV (reference sequence). The CDR3 has 15 residues. CDR3 nucleotide sequence: TGTGCCAGCAGTTTATGGCGGGAGGGTGAAAATGAGCAGTTCTTC. Translation gives CASSLWREGENEQFF.

This clone was seen once. DNA of the CDR3: TGCGCCAGCAGCCAAGAGGGCCAGGGAATCTATGGCTACACCTTC. It codes for CASSQEGQGIYGYTF. The chain has TRBV4-3 and TRBJ1-2, with TRBD1 as a possible D gene (5 bases). CDR3 length: 15 residues. Germline CDR1 and CDR2: LGHNA and YSLEER. Trimming stripped 0 bases from V and 4 bases from J, with 12 bases between.

The rearrangement uses TRBV10-3 and TRBJ2-2; 8 nucleotides agree with TRBD1. CDR1 and CDR2 (germline): ENHRY, SYGVKD. This CDR3 contains 16 residues. V dropped 2 bases and J dropped 4; count of bases not matched to a gene: 6. For the CDR3, the DNA is TGTGCCATCAGTGAGCTGAGACAGGGGACCACCGGGGAGCTGTTTTTT. This sequence encodes CAISELRQGTTGELFF.

This clone was picked up one time. The rearrangement links TRBV9 to TRBJ2-5; TRBD2 matches at 9 bases. V was pared by 0 bases and J by 4 bases, with 7 bases of the junction left unmatched. This CDR3 region has 16 residues. Germline CDR1 SGDLS, CDR2 YYNGEE. DNA for the CDR3: TGTGCCAGCAGCGTAGGGCTAGCGGGAAGTGGAGAGACCCAGTACTTC. Translation: CASSVGLAGSGETQYF.

The chain employs TRBV4-1 and TRBJ2-7, with D possibly matching TRBD1 (5 bases). The CDR3 extends over 16 amino acids. Germline assignment: CDR1 MGHRA and CDR2 YSYEKL. Between the trimmed V and J ends, which lost 3 bases and 2 bases, there was a span of 17 bases. CDR3 sequence reads: CASSHPDRNNAYEQYF. DNA for the CDR3: TGCGCCAGCAGCCACCCCGACAGAAATAATGCCTACGAGCAGTACTTC.

The genes are TRBV9 and TRBJ1-2; no clear D. V lost 0 bases to trimming and J lost 7 bases, with 13 bases between them. CDR1 SGDLS and CDR2 YYNGEE come from the germline V gene. This CDR3 is 14 amino acids long. The CDR3 protein is CASSVELRGLGYTF. The CDR3 DNA is TGTGCCAGCAGCGTAGAACTCAGAGGGCTTGGCTACACCTTC. The variable domain in full, completed from reference TRBV9 and TRBJ1-2, reads DSGVTQTPKHLITATGQRVTLRCSPRSGDLSVYWYQQSLDQGLQFLIQYYNGEERAKGNILERFSAQQFPDLHSELNLSSLELGDSALYFCASSVELRGLGYTFGSGTRLTVV.

V gene TRBV7-2 combines with J gene TRBJ1-2, with TRBD1 as a possible D gene (5 bases). The germline V gene encodes CDR1 SGHTA and CDR2 FQGNSA. CDR3 length: 14 residues. V lost 1 base, J lost 8 bases, and 14 bases lay in between. The CDR3 nucleotides read TGTGCCAGCAGCTTAGGGGGCCAGCAATACGGCTACACCTTC. This gives the protein CASSLGGQQYGYTF.

The chain couples TRBV7-9 to TRBJ1-2, with 7 positions matching TRBD1. Germline V gene data show CDR1 as SEHNR and CDR2 as FQNEAQ (reference sequence). Trimming took 1 base from V and 2 from J; bases not matched to a gene: 7. This CDR3 is built from 16 residues. The CDR3 spells CASSLEDRTYNYGYTF. DNA for the CDR3: TGTGCCAGCAGCTTAGAGGACAGGACATACAACTATGGCTACACCTTC.

The rearrangement links TRBV7-8 to TRBJ2-7, with 8 bases matching TRBD1. The length of the CDR3 is 15 residues. In germline, CDR1 is SGHVS, CDR2 FQNEAQ. Losses at the gene ends were 5 bases for V and 0 bases for J; bases not matched to a gene: 6. The CDR3 DNA follows: TGTGCCAGCAGCCCCCGGACAGGGAGCTCCTACGAGCAGTACTTC. This gives the protein CASSPRTGSSYEQYF.